Listed below are T cell receptor beta chains from one sample, sequenced in a study of blood T cell repertoires in COVID-19. Sequencing used immunoSEQ multiplex PCR; TCRdb keeps in-frame clones, though not all of them. Of tens of thousands of clones listed, approximately 90% are singletons. Sequencing used peripheral blood. The receptors shown here come from a human donor in a cohort sampled during active COVID-19. CDR3s include the opening cysteine and the closing phenylalanine or tryptophan. D genes are given only for firm matches. Only part of the rows carry a size: once, few, many, or a class if the clone is expanded.

D gene: -; V gene: TRBV29-1; clone size: -; J gene: TRBJ2-3; CDR3 DNA: TGCAGCGTTTCGAGTCGCACAGATACGCAGTATTTT; CDR3 protein: CSVSSRTDTQYF
D gene: TRBD1; V gene: TRBV18; clone size: -; J gene: TRBJ1-1; CDR3 DNA: TGTGCCAGCTCACCCCAGGGGGCCTTGAACACTGAAGCTTTCTTT; CDR3 protein: CASSPQGALNTEAFF
D gene: TRBD2; V gene: TRBV7-2; clone size: -; J gene: TRBJ2-2; CDR3 DNA: TGTGCCAGCAGCTTAGACGGTAGCGGGGGGGCCGGGGAGCTGTTTTTT; CDR3 protein: CASSLDGSGGAGELFF
D gene: -; V gene: TRBV5-4; clone size: -; J gene: TRBJ2-3; CDR3 DNA: TGTGCCAGCAGACCATTAGTTGGTGATACGCAGTATTTT; CDR3 protein: CASRPLVGDTQYF
D gene: TRBD2; V gene: TRBV18; clone size: -; J gene: TRBJ2-1; CDR3 DNA: TGTGCCAGCTCACCAGGGACTAGCGGGGGGAATGAGCAGTTCTTC; CDR3 protein: CASSPGTSGGNEQFF
D gene: -; V gene: TRBV6-5; clone size: -; J gene: TRBJ2-1; CDR3 DNA: TGTGCCAGCAGTTACGTCCCTAGCTCCTACAATGAGCAGTTCTTC; CDR3 protein: CASSYVPSSYNEQFF
D gene: -; V gene: TRBV12-5; clone size: -; J gene: TRBJ1-3; CDR3 DNA: TGTGCTAGTGGTTTTGTAGTCCCCACAGGGTTAGGACCTCGGTCTGGAAACACCATATATTTT; CDR3 protein: CASGFVVPTGLGPRSGNTIYF
D gene: -; V gene: TRBV27; clone size: -; J gene: TRBJ2-7; CDR3 DNA: TGTGCCAGCAGTTTATCTGGGGCAGATGAGCAGTACTTC; CDR3 protein: CASSLSGADEQYF
D gene: -; V gene: TRBV5-5; clone size: -; J gene: TRBJ1-6; CDR3 DNA: TGTGCCAGCAGCTCACCGACAGCCAGCTCCTATAATTCACCCCTCCACTTT; CDR3 protein: CASSSPTASSYNSPLHF
D gene: TRBD2; V gene: TRBV24-1; clone size: once; J gene: TRBJ2-3; CDR3 DNA: TGTGCCACCAGTGATGCGGGACTAGCCGGTTTTCGTTACGATACGCAGTATTTT; CDR3 protein: CATSDAGLAGFRYDTQYF
D gene: -; V gene: TRBV7-5; clone size: -; J gene: TRBJ1-2; CDR3 DNA: TGTGCCAGAAGCCCGCACCCGACAGGGGTCGGTCGCTATGGCTACACCTTC; CDR3 protein: CARSPHPTGVGRYGYTF
D gene: TRBD2; V gene: TRBV11-1; clone size: -; J gene: TRBJ2-5; CDR3 DNA: TGTGCCAGCAGCTTAGGGACTAGCGGGGGTGTGAAGACCCAGTACTTC; CDR3 protein: CASSLGTSGGVKTQYF
D gene: -; V gene: TRBV7-2; clone size: -; J gene: TRBJ1-2; CDR3 DNA: TGTGCCAGCAGAGAAGGGAGCTTGGCCTATGGCTACACCTTC; CDR3 protein: CASREGSLAYGYTF
D gene: TRBD2; V gene: TRBV5-8; clone size: -; J gene: TRBJ2-1; CDR3 DNA: TGTGCCAGTGGGGGGGGTAGCTCCTACAATGAGCAGTTCTTC; CDR3 protein: CASGGGSSYNEQFF
D gene: TRBD1; V gene: TRBV5-6; clone size: -; J gene: TRBJ2-7; CDR3 DNA: TGTGCCAGCAGCTTCGTAGACAGGGGCCACGAGCAGTACTTC; CDR3 protein: CASSFVDRGHEQYF
D gene: TRBD2; V gene: TRBV7-2; clone size: -; J gene: TRBJ2-7; CDR3 DNA: TGTGCCAGCAGCCCTAGCGGGGGGCCCTACGAGCAGTACTTC; CDR3 protein: CASSPSGGPYEQYF
D gene: -; V gene: TRBV19; clone size: -; J gene: TRBJ1-6; CDR3 DNA: TGTGCCAGTAGTATTAGGAGCGATTCACCCCTCCACTTT; CDR3 protein: CASSIRSDSPLHF
D gene: -; V gene: TRBV28; clone size: -; J gene: TRBJ1-2; CDR3 DNA: TGTGCCAGCAGTTTGCTCACAGCTTCTAACTATGGCTACACCTTC; CDR3 protein: CASSLLTASNYGYTF
D gene: TRBD1; V gene: TRBV27; clone size: -; J gene: TRBJ1-6; CDR3 DNA: TGTGCCAGCAGTTTATCTCTCGGAGGAGGGGGCGGGAATTCACCCCTCCACTTT; CDR3 protein: CASSLSLGGGGGNSPLHF
D gene: -; V gene: TRBV7-9; clone size: few; J gene: TRBJ2-7; CDR3 DNA: TGTGCCAGCAGCTTACCAGGGCTCAACGAGCAGTACTTC; CDR3 protein: CASSLPGLNEQYF
D gene: -; V gene: TRBV10-3; clone size: few; J gene: TRBJ1-2; CDR3 DNA: TGTGCCATCAGTGAGTGGACTTCTGGCTACACCTTC; CDR3 protein: CAISEWTSGYTF
D gene: -; V gene: TRBV6-4; clone size: -; J gene: TRBJ2-3; CDR3 DNA: TGTGCCAGCAGTGAGAGGCTATTAGATACGCAGTATTTT; CDR3 protein: CASSERLLDTQYF
D gene: -; V gene: TRBV7-2; clone size: -; J gene: TRBJ2-3; CDR3 DNA: TGTGCCAGCAGCTTAATTGGGGACAGCGGGGGAGATACGCAGTATTTT; CDR3 protein: CASSLIGDSGGDTQYF
D gene: -; V gene: TRBV5-6; clone size: -; J gene: TRBJ2-2; CDR3 DNA: TGTGCCAGCAGCTGGGACACGAACACCGGGGAGCTGTTTTTT; CDR3 protein: CASSWDTNTGELFF
D gene: -; V gene: TRBV7-3; clone size: -; J gene: TRBJ2-3; CDR3 DNA: TGTGCCAGCAGCTTAACCGGGGGACCAGATACGCAGTATTTT; CDR3 protein: CASSLTGGPDTQYF
D gene: -; V gene: TRBV29-1; clone size: -; J gene: TRBJ2-2; CDR3 DNA: TGCAGCGCCCGGAGGGGTTCCGCGAACACCGGGGAGCTGTTTTTT; CDR3 protein: CSARRGSANTGELFF
D gene: -; V gene: TRBV27; clone size: -; J gene: TRBJ2-7; CDR3 DNA: TGTGCCAGCAGTTTACCCCCCAAGCAGTACTTC; CDR3 protein: CASSLPPKQYF
D gene: -; V gene: TRBV18; clone size: -; J gene: TRBJ2-5; CDR3 DNA: TGTGCCAGCTCACCAAAAATTACTAGCAGTCAAGAGACCCAGTACTTC; CDR3 protein: CASSPKITSSQETQYF
D gene: -; V gene: TRBV5-6; clone size: few; J gene: TRBJ2-7; CDR3 DNA: TGTGCCAGCAGCTTCACCCCAGGGAGGGGGACTAACGAGCAGTACTTC; CDR3 protein: CASSFTPGRGTNEQYF
D gene: TRBD1; V gene: TRBV28; clone size: -; J gene: TRBJ2-1; CDR3 DNA: TGTGCCAGCAGTTTAGGGGACAGGGGTCGGGATGAGCAGTTCTTC; CDR3 protein: CASSLGDRGRDEQFF
D gene: TRBD2; V gene: TRBV5-4; clone size: -; J gene: TRBJ2-3; CDR3 DNA: TGTGCCAGCAGCTTGGTTTCAGGGACTAGCGGGACAGATACGCAGTATTTT; CDR3 protein: CASSLVSGTSGTDTQYF
D gene: TRBD2; V gene: TRBV4-2; clone size: once; J gene: TRBJ2-5; CDR3 DNA: TGTGCCAGCAGCCAAACGGCTAGCGGGTCCTCGTACCAAGAGACCCAGTACTTC; CDR3 protein: CASSQTASGSSYQETQYF
D gene: TRBD2; V gene: TRBV7-2; clone size: -; J gene: TRBJ2-5; CDR3 DNA: TGTGCCAGCAGCTTAGTCCTTTTTGGGGCTAGCGGGGGGGCCGAGACCCAGTACTTC; CDR3 protein: CASSLVLFGASGGAETQYF
D gene: -; V gene: TRBV7-9; clone size: -; J gene: TRBJ2-5; CDR3 DNA: TGTGCCAGCAGCTTAGACGCGGCGAGCGGTTGGTACTTC; CDR3 protein: CASSLDAASGWYF